This paragraph covers one T cell receptor beta chain sequence. The antigen remains unidentified. Primers for the PCR totalled 60 Vbeta and 13 Jbeta. Measured with immunoSEQ multiplex PCR; TCRdb has only the in-frame clones, and not every one. The table records around 200,000 clones, roughly 85% of them present only once. These data are taken from a study of cytomegalovirus exposure and HLA in healthy donors. Findings of the study overall: Available immune exposure information covered CMV serostatus only.

Sequencing was done on a sample of PBMCs. This sequence was found in a male donor in good health and CMV-seronegative.

The CDR3, as DNA: TGCGCCAGCAGCTTGGTTTCCAGCTACAATGAGCAGTTCTTC. It codes for CASSLVSSYNEQFF. The chain uses TRBV5-1 and TRBJ2-1; D is ambiguous. The ends were cut back, 0 bases at V and 3 bases at J, with 7 bases in the middle. The CDR3 contains 14 residues. Germline loops: CDR1 SGHRS, CDR2 YFSETQ.